This is a list of T cell receptor beta chains from one sample in a study of blood T cell repertoires in COVID-19. Libraries were prepared by immunoSEQ multiplex PCR; TCRdb keeps only in-frame clonotypes and omits some of them. Among approximately 210,000 clones listed, around 89% were seen once. Sequenced: PBMCs or T cells enriched from blood (not recorded which). Receptors were obtained from a woman aged 18-35 years who had recovered from COVID-19. CDR3s include the opening cysteine and the closing phenylalanine or tryptophan. The D gene is left open where the match is weak. Size tells how often a clone was seen (once, few, many) or the class of an expanded clone, and some rows leave it out.

d_gene: NA; j_gene: TRBJ1-1; v_gene: TRBV7-3; abundance: NA; CDR3nt: TGTGCCAGCAGCTCCCGGAACACTGAAGCTTTCTTT; CDR3aa: CASSSRNTEAFF
d_gene: NA; j_gene: TRBJ1-1; v_gene: TRBV5-1; abundance: NA; CDR3nt: TGCGCCAGCAAAAGGACGGAGGTAACTGAAGCTTTCTTT; CDR3aa: CASKRTEVTEAFF
d_gene: TRBD1; j_gene: TRBJ1-4; v_gene: TRBV6-5; abundance: NA; CDR3nt: TGTGCCAGCACCGACCAGGGGGGTCTAGGTGAAAAACTGTTTTTT; CDR3aa: CASTDQGGLGEKLFF
d_gene: TRBD1; j_gene: TRBJ2-7; v_gene: TRBV28; abundance: NA; CDR3nt: TGTGCCAGCAGTACCGCCTCCGGGACAGCCACCTACGAGCAGTACTTC; CDR3aa: CASSTASGTATYEQYF
d_gene: NA; j_gene: TRBJ2-3; v_gene: TRBV24-1; abundance: NA; CDR3nt: TGTGCCACCAGTGACCCAAGTTGGGGCTACACAGATACGCAGTATTTT; CDR3aa: CATSDPSWGYTDTQYF
d_gene: NA; j_gene: TRBJ1-4; v_gene: TRBV21-1; abundance: NA; CDR3nt: TGTGCCAGCAGCAAAGCGTTGACAGTGCGGGAAAAACTGTTTTTT; CDR3aa: CASSKALTVREKLFF
d_gene: TRBD2; j_gene: TRBJ2-7; v_gene: TRBV6-2/TRBV6-3; abundance: NA; CDR3nt: TGTGCCAGCAGTTTTCTACCACGTGGCGGGGGAGACAACGAGCAGTACTTC; CDR3aa: CASSFLPRGGGDNEQYF
d_gene: TRBD1; j_gene: TRBJ1-3; v_gene: TRBV7-3; abundance: NA; CDR3nt: TGTGCCAGCAGCTTAACCCTACCATACAGGGGGCCAGGAAACACCATATATTTT; CDR3aa: CASSLTLPYRGPGNTIYF
d_gene: NA; j_gene: TRBJ2-7; v_gene: TRBV4-2; abundance: NA; CDR3nt: TGTGCCAGCAGCCAAGACCAGGCCTACGAGCAGTACTTC; CDR3aa: CASSQDQAYEQYF
d_gene: NA; j_gene: TRBJ1-6; v_gene: TRBV2; abundance: NA; CDR3nt: TGTGCCAGCCAAGACAGATTTGGCTATAATTCACCCCTCCACTTT; CDR3aa: CASQDRFGYNSPLHF
d_gene: NA; j_gene: TRBJ2-7; v_gene: TRBV7-6; abundance: NA; CDR3nt: TGTGCCAGCAGCTTAGCGCAAAGTAGCCCCGCCTACGAGCAGTACTTC; CDR3aa: CASSLAQSSPAYEQYF
d_gene: NA; j_gene: TRBJ2-1; v_gene: TRBV10-3; abundance: NA; CDR3nt: TGTGCCATCAGGGGGGCTAGTTTCAGGAATGAGCAGTTCTTC; CDR3aa: CAIRGASFRNEQFF
d_gene: NA; j_gene: TRBJ2-1; v_gene: TRBV2; abundance: few; CDR3nt: TGTGCCAGCAGCCTACAGGTAAATGAGCAGTTCTTC; CDR3aa: CASSLQVNEQFF
d_gene: NA; j_gene: TRBJ1-6; v_gene: TRBV24-1; abundance: NA; CDR3nt: TGTGCCACCAGTGATAGGAGGGAATTTGATTCACCCCTCCACTTT; CDR3aa: CATSDRREFDSPLHF
d_gene: TRBD1; j_gene: TRBJ1-2; v_gene: TRBV27; abundance: NA; CDR3nt: TGTGCCAGCAGTTTAAGGTTGCGAGTTACGGACAGGAACTATGGCTACACCTTC; CDR3aa: CASSLRLRVTDRNYGYTF
d_gene: TRBD1; j_gene: TRBJ1-1; v_gene: TRBV27; abundance: NA; CDR3nt: TGTGCCAGCAGCATCTCAGGACAGGGTTTTGGCACTGAAGCTTTCTTT; CDR3aa: CASSISGQGFGTEAFF
d_gene: NA; j_gene: TRBJ2-7; v_gene: TRBV28; abundance: NA; CDR3nt: TGTGCCAGCAGGAAAGGACTAACCTACGAGCAGTACTTC; CDR3aa: CASRKGLTYEQYF
d_gene: NA; j_gene: TRBJ1-6; v_gene: TRBV5-6; abundance: NA; CDR3nt: TGTGCCAGCAGCTTCCGCCAGGGCCCAAGCTATTCACCCCTCCACTTT; CDR3aa: CASSFRQGPSYSPLHF
d_gene: NA; j_gene: TRBJ1-6; v_gene: TRBV6-5; abundance: NA; CDR3nt: TGTGCCAGCAGCGGCGACACCTTCAATTCACCCCTCCACTTT; CDR3aa: CASSGDTFNSPLHF
d_gene: NA; j_gene: TRBJ1-6; v_gene: TRBV29-1; abundance: once; CDR3nt: TGCAGCGTCGCCCTCTTTAGGGGGTTCGGGTCCTATAATTCACCCCTCCACTTT; CDR3aa: CSVALFRGFGSYNSPLHF
d_gene: TRBD1; j_gene: TRBJ1-5; v_gene: TRBV14; abundance: NA; CDR3nt: TGTGCCAGCAGCACAGGGGATCGCAATCAGCCCCAGCATTTT; CDR3aa: CASSTGDRNQPQHF
d_gene: NA; j_gene: TRBJ1-5; v_gene: TRBV19; abundance: NA; CDR3nt: TGTGCCAGTAGCCTCGCAGGTAGCAATCAGCCCCAGCATTTT; CDR3aa: CASSLAGSNQPQHF
d_gene: TRBD1; j_gene: TRBJ1-2; v_gene: TRBV5-1; abundance: NA; CDR3nt: TGCGCCAGCAGCACCGGGACAGGGAACTATGGCTACACCTTC; CDR3aa: CASSTGTGNYGYTF
d_gene: TRBD1; j_gene: TRBJ1-5; v_gene: TRBV28; abundance: NA; CDR3nt: TGTGCCAGCAGGGCAGGGGGCGGCAATCAGCCCCAGCATTTT; CDR3aa: CASRAGGGNQPQHF
d_gene: TRBD1; j_gene: TRBJ1-1; v_gene: TRBV2; abundance: NA; CDR3nt: TGTGCCAGCAGTGTGGATTCCGGGACAGGGAAAGCTTTCTTT; CDR3aa: CASSVDSGTGKAFF
d_gene: NA; j_gene: TRBJ1-5; v_gene: TRBV28; abundance: NA; CDR3nt: TGTGCCAGCAGTTTATCCGCAGGGATTAGCAATCAGCCCCAGCATTTT; CDR3aa: CASSLSAGISNQPQHF
d_gene: NA; j_gene: TRBJ1-4; v_gene: TRBV29-1; abundance: NA; CDR3nt: TGCAGCGTCCAGGACAGACCTAATGAAAAACTGTTTTTT; CDR3aa: CSVQDRPNEKLFF
d_gene: TRBD1; j_gene: TRBJ1-2; v_gene: TRBV19; abundance: few; CDR3nt: TGTGCCAGCCAAAAGGGACAGGGGGCCTTCGAGTATGGCTACACCTTC; CDR3aa: CASQKGQGAFEYGYTF
d_gene: NA; j_gene: TRBJ1-1; v_gene: TRBV7-6; abundance: NA; CDR3nt: TGTGCCAGCAGCTCGAACACGAACACTGAAGCTTTCTTT; CDR3aa: CASSSNTNTEAFF
d_gene: NA; j_gene: TRBJ1-1; v_gene: TRBV2; abundance: NA; CDR3nt: TGTGCCATCACTCGCATAAGTCAGGACACTGAAGCTTTCTTT; CDR3aa: CAITRISQDTEAFF
d_gene: NA; j_gene: TRBJ2-3; v_gene: TRBV13; abundance: NA; CDR3nt: TGTGCCAGCAGTCTAGAGGGGAGGAGGGGTTGGGACACAGATACGCAGTATTTT; CDR3aa: CASSLEGRRGWDTDTQYF
d_gene: NA; j_gene: TRBJ1-2; v_gene: TRBV6-5; abundance: NA; CDR3nt: TGTGCCAGCGCTAATGGCAGGGGCCACTATGGCTACACCTTC; CDR3aa: CASANGRGHYGYTF
d_gene: NA; j_gene: TRBJ2-7; v_gene: TRBV5-6; abundance: NA; CDR3nt: TGTGCCAGCACCGCCACCGGGGTTGGGACCTACGAGCAGTACTTC; CDR3aa: CASTATGVGTYEQYF
d_gene: NA; j_gene: TRBJ1-6; v_gene: TRBV6-1; abundance: NA; CDR3nt: TGTGCCAGCAGTGAACGGGCGGAACAGGGAAATTCACCCCTCCACTTT; CDR3aa: CASSERAEQGNSPLHF
d_gene: TRBD2; j_gene: TRBJ2-7; v_gene: TRBV6-1; abundance: NA; CDR3nt: TGTGCCAGCAGTGAAGGGGGTGGGAGGGTACCCTACGAGCAGTACTTC; CDR3aa: CASSEGGGRVPYEQYF
d_gene: NA; j_gene: TRBJ2-3; v_gene: TRBV10-3; abundance: NA; CDR3nt: TGTGCCATCAGTGAGACTATTACTAGTGGTACGCAGTATTTT; CDR3aa: CAISETITSGTQYF
d_gene: NA; j_gene: TRBJ1-2; v_gene: TRBV23-1; abundance: NA; CDR3nt: TGCGCCAGCAGTCAATTGTCCCAGGCCCCACCCCTTTATGGCTACACCTTC; CDR3aa: CASSQLSQAPPLYGYTF
d_gene: NA; j_gene: TRBJ2-2; v_gene: TRBV5-1; abundance: NA; CDR3nt: TGCGCCAGCAGTGGGACACTAAACGCCGGGGAGCTGTTTTTT; CDR3aa: CASSGTLNAGELFF
d_gene: TRBD2; j_gene: TRBJ2-3; v_gene: TRBV2; abundance: NA; CDR3nt: TGTGCCAGCAACCGGGGGACTAGCGGGGATACGCAGTATTTT; CDR3aa: CASNRGTSGDTQYF
d_gene: NA; j_gene: TRBJ1-1; v_gene: TRBV10-1; abundance: NA; CDR3nt: TGCGCCAGCAGTGAGGGATGGGTAGCAAACACTGAAGCTTTCTTT; CDR3aa: CASSEGWVANTEAFF
d_gene: NA; j_gene: TRBJ1-6; v_gene: TRBV4-2; abundance: NA; CDR3nt: TGTGCCAGCAGCCAAGATCTTCAGGGTAATTCACCCCTCCACTTT; CDR3aa: CASSQDLQGNSPLHF
d_gene: NA; j_gene: TRBJ2-1; v_gene: TRBV6-5; abundance: few; CDR3nt: TGTGCCAGCAGTTACGCGGTAGACTCCTACAATGAGCAGTTCTTC; CDR3aa: CASSYAVDSYNEQFF
d_gene: NA; j_gene: TRBJ2-1; v_gene: TRBV29-1; abundance: NA; CDR3nt: TGCAGCGTTGAAGCTGGGACAATCACTTTTCCTTACAATGAGCAGTTCTTC; CDR3aa: CSVEAGTITFPYNEQFF
d_gene: NA; j_gene: TRBJ1-5; v_gene: TRBV7-6; abundance: NA; CDR3nt: TGTGCCAGCAGCCCAGGGGAGGGCCCGAATCAGCCCCAGCATTTT; CDR3aa: CASSPGEGPNQPQHF
d_gene: NA; j_gene: TRBJ2-2; v_gene: TRBV29-1; abundance: NA; CDR3nt: TGCAGCGTTGTCGACGGGGGGCCGATCGATACCGGGGAGCTGTTTTTT; CDR3aa: CSVVDGGPIDTGELFF
d_gene: TRBD1; j_gene: TRBJ2-5; v_gene: TRBV5-1; abundance: NA; CDR3nt: TGCGCCAGCAGCTTGAACAGGGGGGAGACCCAGTACTTC; CDR3aa: CASSLNRGETQYF
d_gene: NA; j_gene: TRBJ1-5; v_gene: TRBV5-1; abundance: few; CDR3nt: TGCGCCAGCAGCTTGGTGTCCGGTTCGAATCAGCCCCAGCATTTT; CDR3aa: CASSLVSGSNQPQHF
d_gene: TRBD1; j_gene: TRBJ1-2; v_gene: TRBV19; abundance: NA; CDR3nt: TGTGCCAGTAGTCTACAGGGGCCCCGTACCCCTAACTATGGCTACACCTTC; CDR3aa: CASSLQGPRTPNYGYTF
d_gene: TRBD1; j_gene: TRBJ2-7; v_gene: TRBV18; abundance: NA; CDR3nt: TGTGCCAGCTCACCGACAGGGTATGGGTACGAGCAGTACTTC; CDR3aa: CASSPTGYGYEQYF
d_gene: TRBD2; j_gene: TRBJ2-5; v_gene: TRBV6-5; abundance: NA; CDR3nt: TGTGCCAGCAGTTACTCCCTTAGCGGGGGGCGAGAGACCCAGTACTTC; CDR3aa: CASSYSLSGGRETQYF
d_gene: NA; j_gene: TRBJ2-5; v_gene: TRBV9; abundance: NA; CDR3nt: TGTGCCAGCAGCGTCAACCAAGAGACCCAGTACTTC; CDR3aa: CASSVNQETQYF
d_gene: NA; j_gene: TRBJ1-1; v_gene: TRBV28; abundance: NA; CDR3nt: TGTGCCAGCAGGGGGTCAGGGTTCGGCACTGAAGCTTTCTTT; CDR3aa: CASRGSGFGTEAFF
d_gene: NA; j_gene: TRBJ2-7; v_gene: TRBV11-3; abundance: NA; CDR3nt: TGTGCCAGCAGCTTAGATTCATCGGGATACGAGCAGTACTTC; CDR3aa: CASSLDSSGYEQYF
d_gene: TRBD1; j_gene: TRBJ2-6; v_gene: TRBV19; abundance: NA; CDR3nt: TGTGCCAGTCAGAACCGGGCAGGGGGCGACTCTGGGGCCAACGTCCTGACTTTC; CDR3aa: CASQNRAGGDSGANVLTF
d_gene: TRBD1; j_gene: TRBJ1-1; v_gene: TRBV7-9; abundance: once; CDR3nt: TGTGCCAGCAGCCAGACTGACAGGGCCACTGAAGCTTTCTTT; CDR3aa: CASSQTDRATEAFF